Listed here are 29 T cell receptor beta chains from one sample, sequenced in a study of T cells in Graves' hyperthyroidism and ophthalmopathy. Amplification targeted TCR beta CDR3 regions from RNA transcripts. A first-round RT-PCR of the TCR CDR3 used the HTBI primer set. TCRdb re-derived calls from the multiplex PCR reads in MiXCR, one entry per CDR3 protein. The table lists more than 500,000 distinct CDR3 sequences, under 15% of them singletons. Sequencing was carried out using blood. The receptors here all came from a woman aged 40 to 50 with Graves' ophthalmopathy.

This clonotype was detected ten times or more. The chain uses TRBV20-1 and TRBJ2-5, with TRBD2 identical over 13 bases. V lost 6 bases and J lost 2; bases outside the gene matches: 9. Germline CDR1 DFQATT, CDR2 SNEGSKA (reference sequence). The CDR3 sequence is 16 residues long. CDR3 protein: CSATGTSGIAQETQYF. The CDR3 DNA is TGCAGTGCCACGGGGACTAGCGGGATTGCTCAAGAGACCCAGTACTTC.

Only a few counts were recorded for this clonotype. The chain links TRBV19 to TRBJ2-7, with 9 bases identical to TRBD1. The V gene end was trimmed by 7 bases and the J gene end by 4 bases; junction bases not matched to a gene: 11. CDR3 length: 15 residues. Germline V gene lookup returns CDR1 LNHDA and CDR2 SQIVND (reference sequence). This chain's CDR3 is CASIPFGQGKYEQYF. DNA of the CDR3: TGTGCCAGTATCCCTTTTGGACAGGGGAAGTACGAGCAGTACTTC.

This clonotype was observed at least ten times. The chain has TRBV11-2 and TRBJ2-7; D might be TRBD1 (6 bases). The germline V gene encodes CDR1 SGHAT and CDR2 FQNNGV. With 0 bases removed from V and 5 bases from J, the gap between germline ends came to 23 bases. This CDR3 region has 18 residues. The CDR3 sequence is CASSLEQAVGGSIHEQYF. For the CDR3, the DNA is TGTGCCAGCAGCTTAGAGCAGGCTGTAGGGGGATCGATCCACGAGCAGTACTTC.

This clonotype has a count of ten or more. The chain links TRBV10-3 to TRBJ2-2; D is unresolved. The V gene's germline CDR1 is ENHRY and CDR2 SYGVKD. Between the trimmed V and J ends, which lost 3 bases and 8 bases, there was a span of 13 bases. This CDR3 has 14 residues. CDR3 sequence: CAISDPLQMGELFF. The CDR3 DNA is TGTGCCATCAGTGATCCCCTGCAAATGGGGGAGCTGTTTTTT.

This clonotype was recorded at least ten times. The rearrangement joins TRBV6-5 to TRBJ2-5; D possibly corresponds to TRBD2 (5 bases). The CDR3 is 13 amino acids. V was shortened by 7 bases and J by 5 bases, with 14 bases between the two germline ends. Per the germline V gene, CDR1 is MNHEY and CDR2 is SVGAGI. The CDR3 DNA reads as TGTGCCAGCACCAACCGGGGTTTGGAGACCCAGTACTTC. Translated, it gives CASTNRGLETQYF.

This clonotype was counted a few times. The J gene is TRBJ2-5, the V gene TRBV29-1; D remains ambiguous. Trimming removed 2 bases at V and 3 bases at J, with 10 bases between. The V gene's germline CDR1 is SQVTM and CDR2 ANQGSEA. The CDR3 is 13 residues long. The DNA of the CDR3 is TGCAGCGTTGAACCCGCTGATAAAGAGACCCAGTACTTC. Translated, it gives CSVEPADKETQYF. The full variable domain, completed using reference TRBV29-1 and TRBJ2-5, is SAVISQKPSRDICQRGTSLTIQCQVDSQVTMMFWYRQQPGQSLTLIATANQGSEATYESGFVIDKFPISRPNLTFSTLTVSNMSPEDSSIYLCSVEPADKETQYFGPGTRLLVL.

This clonotype was observed many times. The chain has TRBV9 and TRBJ1-1; D may be TRBD1 (5 bases). Germline V lookup: CDR1 SGDLS, CDR2 YYNGEE. Trimming cost V 4 bases and J 6 bases, with 16 bases left between them. The CDR3 loop spans 14 amino acids. CDR3 sequence reads: CASSSELGLAEAFF. In DNA, the CDR3 is TGTGCCAGCAGCTCCGAACTGGGGCTGGCTGAAGCTTTCTTT.

This clonotype was observed many times. The chain employs TRBV6-5 and TRBJ2-7; TRBD2 matches at 7 bases. The V segment lost 6 bases and the J segment 0 bases; nucleotides outside the gene matches: 11. The germline gives CDR1 MNHEY, CDR2 SVGAGI. The CDR3 loop spans 16 amino acids. The CDR3 sequence: CASSHGERGPSYEQYF. CDR3 bases: TGTGCCAGCAGCCACGGGGAGCGGGGTCCCTCCTACGAGCAGTACTTC.

The genes are TRBV28 and TRBJ2-7, with no clear D. The germline V gene encodes CDR1 MDHEN and CDR2 SYDVKM. CDR3 length: 15 amino acids. The V gene lost 7 bases and the J gene lost 2 bases, with 18 bases spanning the gap. This CDR3 reads CASNPVSRNTYEQYF. The CDR3, as DNA: TGTGCCAGCAACCCCGTCTCCAGGAACACCTACGAGCAGTACTTC. The variable domain in full, completed from reference TRBV28 and TRBJ2-7, reads DVKVTQSSRYLVKRTGEKVFLECVQDMDHENMFWYRQDPGLGLRLIYFSYDVKMKEKGDIPEGYSVSREKKERFSLILESASTNQTSMYLCASNPVSRNTYEQYFGPGTRLTVT.

Ten or more counts support this clonotype. The rearrangement uses TRBV12-3 or TRBV12-4 and TRBJ1-1, with D possibly being TRBD1 (5 bases). This CDR3 has 14 residues. V lost 6 bases and J 6 bases, leaving 17 bases between the germline ends. CDR3 nucleotides: TGTGCCAGCAGGGAAGAAGGGGTTGTGGCTGAAGCTTTCTTT. It yields the protein CASREEGVVAEAFF.

The chain employs TRBV12-3 or TRBV12-4 and TRBJ1-2, with D maybe TRBD1 (6 bases). CDR3 size: 12 residues. With 8 bases removed from V and 3 bases from J, the gap between germline ends came to 10 bases. The CDR3 here is CASWRGDYGYTF. For the CDR3, the DNA is TGTGCCAGCTGGAGGGGGGACTATGGCTACACCTTC.

This clonotype occurred many times. This chain joins TRBV19 and TRBJ1-1; 9 bases line up with TRBD1. V shed 5 bases, J shed 8 bases, and the junction held 3 bases outside the gene matches. The CDR3 extends over 12 amino acids. The germline gives CDR1 LNHDA, CDR2 SQIVND (reference sequence). In DNA, the CDR3 is TGTGCCAGTAGTCCTGACAGGGGGGAAGCTTTCTTT. It yields the protein CASSPDRGEAFF.

This clonotype appeared many times. The CDR3 DNA sequence: TGTGCCAGTAGTATAGGTCCGGGACCGGGTCAGCCCCAGCATTTT. This codes for CASSIGPGPGQPQHF. The chain carries TRBV19 and TRBJ1-5; possibly TRBD1 for D (5 bases). The CDR3 is 15 amino acids. Germline lookup yields CDR1 LNHDA and CDR2 SQIVND (reference sequence). Trimming left V 1 base short and J 6 bases short, with 13 bases between.

The chain recombines TRBV28 with TRBJ2-5; 9 positions agree with TRBD1. Germline V gives CDR1 MDHEN, CDR2 SYDVKM. Trimming at V came to 4 bases and at J to 3 bases, leaving 6 bases not matched to a gene. The length of the CDR3 is 15 residues. CDR3 loop: CASSSPGTGKETQYF. CDR3 sequence (DNA): TGTGCCAGCAGTTCCCCCGGGACAGGGAAAGAGACCCAGTACTTC.

This clonotype was picked up many times. The chain carries TRBV20-1 and TRBJ2-7, with 15 bases aligning to TRBD2. Germline V lookup: CDR1 DFQATT, CDR2 SNEGSKA (reference sequence). The ends lost 1 base at V and 6 bases at J; junction bases unmatched: 1. This CDR3 contains 14 residues. CDR3 coding DNA: TGCAGTGCTAGAGCGGGACTAGCGGGAGGCGAGCAGTACTTC. This translates into CSARAGLAGGEQYF.

This clonotype showed up many times. The chain employs TRBV3-1 and TRBJ2-5, with 10 bases matching TRBD1. CDR3 size: 14 residues. Germline loops: CDR1 LGHDT, CDR2 YNNKEL (reference sequence). Germline trimming cut 3 bases from V and 5 bases from J; bases unmatched to any gene: 3. The CDR3 DNA reads as TGTGCCAGCAGCCAGACAGGGGGCGCGGAGACCCAGTACTTC. Protein sequence: CASSQTGGAETQYF.

This clonotype was counted a few times. The chain couples TRBV28 to TRBJ2-5; D is possibly TRBD2 (5 bases). The CDR3 runs to 15 residues. Germline CDR1 MDHEN, CDR2 SYDVKM. V was trimmed by 7 bases and J by 2 bases, leaving 17 bases between them. The DNA for the CDR3 is TGTGCCAGCAAACGAGAGGCCCGGGGTCAAGAGACCCAGTACTTC. Its protein is CASKREARGQETQYF.

The table lists this clonotype with many counts. The chain is built from TRBV28 and TRBJ2-5; the match to TRBD1 covers 7 bases. The CDR3 length is 16 residues. V gave up 4 bases and J gave up 1 base; unmatched junction bases: 9. Germline V gene lookup returns CDR1 MDHEN and CDR2 SYDVKM. CDR3 nucleotides: TGTGCCAGCAGTTCCCTTTCCCGGGACAGCCAAGAGACCCAGTACTTC. Its protein product is CASSSLSRDSQETQYF.

There are many counts of this clonotype. The gene calls are TRBV12-3 or TRBV12-4 and TRBJ2-5, with 8 bases identical to TRBD2. This CDR3 spans 16 amino acids. The V gene end was trimmed by 2 bases and the J gene end by 4 bases; junction bases not matched to a gene: 9. The CDR3 DNA is TGTGCCAGCAGTTTAACTTCAAGCGGGAGTGTAGAGACCCAGTACTTC. Translated: CASSLTSSGSVETQYF.

This clonotype was found many times. The chain recombines TRBV6-5 with TRBJ1-1; 9 nucleotides match TRBD1. The CDR3 consists of 13 residues. V lost 10 bases and J lost 5; bases outside the gene matches: 8. The germline gives CDR1 MNHEY, CDR2 SVGAGI. The CDR3 bases are TGTGCCATAACTCGGGACAGGGTAACTGAAGCTTTCTTT. Its protein product is CAITRDRVTEAFF.

This clonotype was seen repeatedly, ten times or more. The chain recombines TRBV2 with TRBJ1-2; TRBD1 might be the D (5 bases). In germline, CDR1 is SNHLY, CDR2 FYNNEI. The CDR3 covers 14 residues. The V gene lost 4 bases and the J gene lost 5 bases, with 14 bases spanning the gap. This CDR3 is CASSAQAGRYGYTF. As DNA, the CDR3 is TGTGCCAGCAGTGCACAGGCAGGGCGTTATGGCTACACCTTC. The whole variable domain, remainder taken from reference TRBV2 and TRBJ1-2, is EPEVTQTPSHQVTQMGQEVILRCVPISNHLYFYWYRQILGQKVEFLVSFYNNEISEKSEIFDDQFSVERPDGSNFTLKIRSTKLEDSAMYFCASSAQAGRYGYTFGSGTRLTVV.

The chain combines TRBV14 with TRBJ1-1; D is ambiguous. The germline gives CDR1 SGHDN, CDR2 FVKESK. V lost 4 bases and J lost 6, with 18 bases in between. This CDR3 spans 15 amino acids. CDR3 bases: TGTGCCAGCAGCCCGCTTGGGCCAGCACGGGCTGAAGCTTTCTTT. Translation: CASSPLGPARAEAFF.

This clonotype occurred many times. This chain joins TRBV25-1 and TRBJ1-3; D is uncertain. V lost 4 bases and J 4 bases, leaving 11 bases between the germline ends. The CDR3 loop spans 14 amino acids. Germline V gene data show CDR1 as MGHDK and CDR2 as SYGVNS. The CDR3 sequence: CASSAGSLGNTIYF. The DNA for the CDR3 is TGTGCCAGCAGTGCCGGGAGCCTAGGAAACACCATATATTTT.

There are many counts of this clonotype. The genes are TRBV6-2 or TRBV6-3 and TRBJ2-7; possible D gene TRBD1, 5 bases. V shed 7 bases and J shed 3 bases, with 10 bases lying between them. CDR1 and CDR2 from the germline V gene are MNHEY and SVGEGT. There are 12 residues in the CDR3. CDR3 loop: CASKKQDYEQYF. In DNA form, the CDR3 reads TGTGCCAGCAAGAAACAGGACTACGAGCAGTACTTC.

This clonotype was detected only once. The rearrangement uses TRBV3-1 and TRBJ2-5, with D hard to call. The CDR3 has 13 amino acids. Germline values: CDR1 LGHDT, CDR2 YNNKEL (reference sequence). Trimming shortened V by 0 bases and J by 7 bases, and 9 bases separated the two germline ends. This chain's CDR3 is CASSQERIGTQYF. DNA for the CDR3: TGTGCCAGCAGCCAAGAACGCATTGGGACCCAGTACTTC.

This clonotype occurred many times. This chain uses TRBV6-1 with TRBJ1-1; tentatively, D is TRBD1 (5 bases). Germline values: CDR1 MNHNS, CDR2 SASEGT. The CDR3 contains 11 residues. CDR3 amino acids: CAGGGFTEAFF. CDR3 nucleotides: TGTGCTGGGGGGGGGTTCACTGAAGCTTTCTTT.

The gene calls are TRBV4-1 and TRBJ1-1, with D perhaps matching TRBD1 (5 bases). Germline V gene sequence: CDR1 MGHRA, CDR2 YSYEKL. V lost 3 bases to trimming and J lost 4 bases, with 12 bases between them. The CDR3 is made up of 14 amino acids. CDR3 nucleotide sequence: TGCGCCAGCAGCCACCCCTTGGGGGGCACTGAAGCTTTCTTT. It yields the protein CASSHPLGGTEAFF.

The rearrangement links TRBV28 to TRBJ1-1; no clear D. The CDR3 is 12 amino acids. Trimming left V 6 bases short and J 10 bases short, with 15 bases between. The germline V gene encodes CDR1 MDHEN and CDR2 SYDVKM. The CDR3, as DNA: TGTGCCAGCAGCCCTGGGCCCCCGGGAGCTTTCTTT. This encodes CASSPGPPGAFF.

The chain couples TRBV18 to TRBJ1-3; TRBD1 matches at 9 bases. The CDR3 covers 17 residues. J was trimmed by 0 bases and V by 2 bases; bases with no gene match: 5. Germline-derived CDR1 and CDR2 are KGHSH and LQKENI. DNA of the CDR3: TGTGCCAGCTCACCATCTACAGGGGGCCACTCTGGAAACACCATATATTTT. As protein: CASSPSTGGHSGNTIYF.